Each of the 30 T cell receptor beta chains below was sequenced from the same sample in a study of cytomegalovirus exposure and HLA in healthy donors. A multiplex PCR was run with 60 Vbeta primers and 13 Jbeta primers. Sequencing was performed with immunoSEQ multiplex PCR; in TCRdb, only in-frame clones are kept and a portion is missing. The sample yields 70,000 to 95,000 clones, roughly 73% seen once. The sample was PBMCs. The receptors here all came from a man in his forties in good health and CMV-seronegative.

The genes are TRBV27 and TRBJ2-5; D gene ambiguous. The CDR3 is 15 amino acids. The germline V gene has CDR1 MNHEY and CDR2 SMNVEV (reference sequence). The V and J ends lost 2 bases and 3 bases respectively, with 13 bases between them. The CDR3 sequence is CASSLGVQPKETQYF. As DNA, the CDR3 is TGTGCCAGCAGTTTAGGAGTCCAGCCTAAAGAGACCCAGTACTTC.

The V and J genes are TRBV4-2 and TRBJ1-3, with D perhaps TRBD1 (6 bases). Trimming stripped 0 bases from V and 0 bases from J, with 6 bases between. Germline CDR1 and CDR2: LGHNA and YNFKEQ. This CDR3 has 15 amino acids. This CDR3 is CASSQEGGSGNTIYF. As DNA, the CDR3 is TGTGCCAGCAGCCAAGAAGGGGGCTCTGGAAACACCATATATTTT.

The genes are TRBV9 and TRBJ2-1; 11 bases match TRBD2. Germline loops: CDR1 SGDLS, CDR2 YYNGEE. The length of the CDR3 is 15 residues. The trim removed 4 bases at V and 4 bases at J, leaving 4 bases unmatched. CDR3 DNA: TGTGCCAGCAGCATTACTAGCGGGGGTTACAATGAGCAGTTCTTC. It specifies CASSITSGGYNEQFF.

The CDR3 region is CASSAPFGGDYQTGELFF. As DNA, the CDR3 is TGTGCCAGCAGCGCCCCGTTTGGCGGGGATTACCAGACCGGGGAGCTGTTTTTT. The chain combines TRBV9 with TRBJ2-2; D might be TRBD2 (6 bases). Germline V gene data show CDR1 as SGDLS and CDR2 as YYNGEE. Trimming shortened V by 3 bases and J by 5 bases, and 23 bases separated the two germline ends. There are 18 residues in the CDR3.

This chain connects TRBV30 to TRBJ1-4; TRBD1 matches 9 bases. CDR1 GTSNPN and CDR2 SVGIG come from the germline V gene (reference sequence). The trim removed 0 bases at V and 8 bases at J, leaving 4 bases unmatched. This CDR3 is 14 amino acids long. CDR3 in amino acids: CAWSVQGAREKLFF. The DNA for the CDR3 is TGTGCCTGGAGTGTACAGGGGGCGAGGGAAAAACTGTTTTTT.

The chain is built from TRBV29-1 and TRBJ2-1; D is unclear. The germline V gene has CDR1 SQVTM and CDR2 ANQGSEA. CDR3 length: 9 residues. V was cut by 6 bases and J by 8 bases, with 5 bases left in between. CDR3 region: CSVDYEQFF. CDR3 DNA: TGCAGCGTAGACTATGAGCAGTTCTTC.

The chain links TRBV5-6 to TRBJ1-3, with 12 bases lining up with TRBD1. The trim removed 8 bases at V and 2 bases at J, leaving 8 bases unmatched. Germline V CDR1 and CDR2: SGHDT, YYEEEE. The CDR3 sequence is 16 residues long. Here the CDR3 DNA reads TGTGCCAGTAGGGACAGGGGGCGTCTAACTGGAAACACCATATATTTT. It codes for CASRDRGRLTGNTIYF.

The chain has TRBV5-1 and TRBJ1-2; D unresolved. Trimming removed 5 bases at V and 5 bases at J, with 13 bases between. CDR1 SGHRS and CDR2 YFSETQ come from the germline V gene. This CDR3 is built from 13 residues. CDR3 in DNA: TGCGCCAGCAGGGTGGACGGAGGATATGGCTACACCTTC. Protein sequence: CASRVDGGYGYTF.

The V and J genes are TRBV28 and TRBJ1-5; 10 nucleotides match TRBD1. The CDR3 has 15 amino acids. Trimming took 7 bases from V and 3 from J; bases not matched to a gene: 6. The V gene's germline CDR1 is MDHEN and CDR2 SYDVKM. CDR3 DNA sequence: TGTGCCAGCACCCGGGACAGGGGTGACAATCAGCCCCAGCATTTT. Amino acids: CASTRDRGDNQPQHF.

The chain joins TRBV28 to TRBJ2-1; the match to TRBD2 covers 14 bases. Germline-derived CDR1 and CDR2 are MDHEN and SYDVKM. CDR3 size: 16 residues. Trimming took 5 bases from V and 7 from J; bases not matched to a gene: 7. CDR3 in DNA: TGTGCCAGCAGTCCCGGGACTAGCGGGAGTACGAATGAGCAGTTCTTC. Amino acids: CASSPGTSGSTNEQFF.

V is TRBV7-8 and J is TRBJ2-7; D uncertain. With 4 bases removed from V and 3 bases from J, the gap between germline ends came to 10 bases. CDR3 length equals 13 residues. Germline V gene sequence: CDR1 SGHVS, CDR2 FQNEAQ. The CDR3 DNA reads TGTGCCAGCAGCTCTCCGAGCCTCTACGAGCAGTACTTC. Protein sequence: CASSSPSLYEQYF. The full variable domain, with the rest looked up from reference TRBV7-8 and TRBJ2-7, is GAGVSQSPRYKVAKRGQDVALRCDPISGHVSLFWYQQALGQGPEFLTYFQNEAQLDKSGLPSDRFFAERPEGSVSTLKIQRTQQEDSAVYLCASSSPSLYEQYFGPGTRLTVT.

This chain connects TRBV2 to TRBJ2-5, with 14 nucleotides matching TRBD2. The V segment lost 3 bases and the J segment 3 bases; nucleotides outside the gene matches: 15. Germline V gene lookup returns CDR1 SNHLY and CDR2 FYNNEI. CDR3 size: 20 residues. Here the CDR3 reads CASSDQGEGVTSGGEETQYF. In DNA form, the CDR3 reads TGTGCCAGCAGTGATCAGGGGGAGGGAGTGACTAGCGGGGGGGAAGAGACCCAGTACTTC.

As regards this clone: A junction boundary mismatches the germline segment, possibly from a read error. The chain couples TRBV7-9 to TRBJ2-7, with D possibly TRBD2 on 6 matching bases. The germline V gene encodes CDR1 SEHNR and CDR2 FQNEAQ (reference sequence). The CDR3 sequence is 13 residues long. The CDR3, as DNA: TGTTCCAGCAGCTCCGGGAGCAACTACGAGCAGTACTTC. Protein: CSSSSGSNYEQYF.

The chain is built from TRBV5-8 and TRBJ2-7, with TRBD2 as a possible D gene (7 bases). V lost 1 base and J 5 bases, leaving 16 bases between the germline ends. CDR3 length: 15 residues. Germline CDR1 is SGHTS and CDR2 is YDEGEE. CDR3 sequence: CASSLHWGGRDEQYF. The CDR3 DNA is TGTGCCAGCAGCTTGCATTGGGGGGGCAGGGACGAGCAGTACTTC.

This sequence joins TRBV7-6 and TRBJ1-6; 9 bases map to TRBD1. Per the germline V gene, CDR1 is SGHVS and CDR2 is FNYEAQ. The CDR3 loop spans 17 amino acids. J was trimmed by 9 bases and V by 1 base; bases with no gene match: 10. This CDR3 reads CASSLGPPGQGLSPLHF. The CDR3 nucleotides read TGTGCCAGCAGCTTAGGACCGCCGGGACAGGGACTTTCACCCCTCCACTTT.

Remarks on this clone: This specimen includes other DNA sequences encoding the same CDR3. This chain links TRBV28 with TRBJ1-5; 8 bases agree with TRBD1. The CDR3 is 13 residues long. Germline V CDR1 and CDR2: MDHEN, SYDVKM. After removal of 4 bases from V and 4 bases from J, the junction contained 0 bases not matched to a gene. The chain's CDR3 is CASSWTGNQPQHF. The CDR3 DNA follows: TGTGCCAGCAGTTGGACAGGGAATCAGCCCCAGCATTTT.

The CDR3 sequence is CACNVGTYDGYTF. CDR3 nucleotide sequence: TGTGCCTGTAATGTAGGGACTTACGATGGCTACACCTTC. V and J are TRBV19 and TRBJ1-2, with a tentative D call TRBD1 (5 bases). Trimming removed 11 bases from V and 6 bases from J, with 19 bases in between. The germline V gene has CDR1 LNHDA and CDR2 SQIVND (reference sequence). This CDR3 has 13 residues. Filled out from reference TRBV19 and TRBJ1-2, the complete variable domain reads DGGITQSPKYLFRKEGQNVTLSCEQNLNHDAMYWYRQDPGQGLRLIYYSQIVNDFQKGDIAEGYSVSREKKESFPLTVTSAQKNPTAFYLCACNVGTYDGYTFGSGTRLTVV.

This clone was detected once. The chain carries TRBV4-1 and TRBJ2-7; 9 positions agree with TRBD2. The CDR3 has 15 amino acids. Losses at the gene ends were 5 bases for V and 4 bases for J; bases not matched to a gene: 9. Germline CDR1 is MGHRA and CDR2 is YSYEKL. The CDR3 loop is CASSAAGSGSYEQYF. The CDR3 DNA is TGCGCCAGCAGCGCCGCGGGTAGCGGGAGTTACGAGCAGTACTTC.

The V and J genes are TRBV15 and TRBJ2-2; 8 bases map to TRBD1. The CDR3 is 16 residues long. V shed 2 bases and J 6 bases; nucleotides not matched to a gene: 8. Germline lookup yields CDR1 LNHNV and CDR2 YYDKDF (reference sequence). The CDR3 protein is CATSRPGTGVAGELFF. DNA for the CDR3: TGTGCCACCAGCAGACCCGGGACAGGTGTAGCCGGGGAGCTGTTTTTT.

The J gene is TRBJ2-1, the V gene TRBV6-1, with TRBD1 matching 9 bases. After removal of 7 bases from V and 5 bases from J, the junction contained 6 bases not matched to a gene. This CDR3 region has 14 residues. Germline V CDR1 and CDR2: MNHNS, SASEGT. CDR3 sequence reads: CASTQTGGHNEQFF. In DNA form, the CDR3 reads TGTGCCAGCACTCAGACAGGGGGGCACAATGAGCAGTTCTTC.

This clone was found many times. This same CDR3 is encoded by further DNA sequences in the sample. The gene calls are TRBV4-1 and TRBJ2-1; possibly TRBD1 for D (6 bases). The germline V gene encodes CDR1 MGHRA and CDR2 YSYEKL. The CDR3 has 15 residues. Deletions cut 0 bases from V and 4 bases from J, with 10 bases between. CDR3 loop: CASSQDGRGYNEQFF. The CDR3 DNA reads as TGCGCCAGCAGCCAAGATGGCAGGGGATACAATGAGCAGTTCTTC.

The chain links TRBV4-2 to TRBJ1-5; D uncertain. Germline CDR1 is LGHNA and CDR2 is YNFKEQ. The CDR3 consists of 16 residues. V was trimmed by 0 bases and J by 7 bases, leaving 16 bases between them. The CDR3 DNA sequence: TGTGCCAGCAGCCAAGAGATGGATCGGATCGGGCAGCCCCAGCATTTT. This encodes CASSQEMDRIGQPQHF.

The chain has TRBV7-8 and TRBJ2-7; a possible D gene is TRBD1 (6 bases). Germline assignment: CDR1 SGHVS and CDR2 FQNEAQ. Trimming stripped 5 bases from V and 3 bases from J, with 11 bases between. This CDR3 is built from 13 residues. The CDR3 DNA reads as TGTGCCAGCAGCCCAGAGGACAGCTACGAGCAGTACTTC. Amino acid sequence: CASSPEDSYEQYF.

The gene calls are TRBV5-1 and TRBJ2-6; D is possibly TRBD1 (5 bases). Germline V gene sequence: CDR1 SGHRS, CDR2 YFSETQ. V dropped 0 bases and J dropped 0 bases, with 10 bases sitting between them. This CDR3 contains 17 residues. CDR3 amino acids: CASSLALTASGANVLTF. The CDR3 coding sequence is TGCGCCAGCAGCTTGGCACTGACAGCCTCTGGGGCCAACGTCCTGACTTTC. The whole variable domain, filled in from reference TRBV5-1 and TRBJ2-6, reads KAGVTQTPRYLIKTRGQQVTLSCSPISGHRSVSWYQQTPGQGLQFLFEYFSETQRNKGNFPGRFSGRQFSNSRSEMNVSTLELGDSALYLCASSLALTASGANVLTFGAGSRLTVL.

The chain is built from TRBV5-1 and TRBJ2-3; TRBD1 aligns across 7 bases. Germline V gives CDR1 SGHRS, CDR2 YFSETQ. This CDR3 has 15 amino acids. The ends lost 10 bases at V and 0 bases at J; junction bases unmatched: 11. Here the CDR3 reads CAGSSGQRSTDTQYF. In DNA, the CDR3 is TGCGCCGGGTCGTCGGGACAGCGAAGCACAGATACGCAGTATTTT.

The chain links TRBV27 to TRBJ2-1, with D tentatively TRBD2 (5 bases). V was shortened by 1 base and J by 10 bases, with 11 bases between the two germline ends. The V gene's germline CDR1 is MNHEY and CDR2 SMNVEV (reference sequence). The CDR3 has 13 amino acids. The CDR3 region is CASSLFRETEQFF. The CDR3 nucleotides read TGTGCCAGCAGTTTATTCCGGGAAACCGAGCAGTTCTTC.

The chain is built from TRBV30 and TRBJ2-5; 7 bases are shared with TRBD2. The CDR3 extends over 14 amino acids. J gave up 2 bases and V 7 bases, and 10 bases lay outside the gene matches. CDR1 is GTSNPN and CDR2 is SVGIG in the germline V gene (reference sequence). CDR3 amino acids: CAFSAGEKQETQYF. The CDR3 DNA follows: TGTGCCTTTTCCGCGGGGGAGAAACAAGAGACCCAGTACTTC.

Concerning this clone: A junction end diverges from the germline sequence, so it may reflect a read error. V is TRBV7-9 and J is TRBJ2-1, with TRBD2 identical over 10 bases. The CDR3 has 15 amino acids. From germline, CDR1 is SEHNR and CDR2 FQNEAQ (reference sequence). CDR3 bases: TGTTCCAGCAGCATAAATAGCGGGGGGTACAATGAGCAGTTCTTC. This gives the protein CSSSINSGGYNEQFF. Full variable domain (remainder filled in from reference TRBV7-9 and TRBJ2-1): DTGVSQNPRHKITKRGQNVTFRCDPISEHNRLYWYRQTLGQGPEFLTYFQNEAQLEKSRLLSDRFSAERPKGSFSTLEIQRTEQGDSAMYLCSSSINSGGYNEQFFGPGTRLTVL.

The rearrangement joins TRBV7-9 to TRBJ2-6, with TRBD1 as a possible D gene (5 bases). CDR1 is SEHNR, CDR2 FQNEAQ, per germline (reference sequence). V was pared by 6 bases and J by 2 bases, with 17 bases between. There are 17 residues in the CDR3. CDR3: CASRHKGPPTGANVLTF. In DNA, the CDR3 is TGTGCCAGCAGGCATAAGGGGCCTCCGACTGGGGCCAACGTCCTGACTTTC.

The chain employs TRBV19 and TRBJ1-5; D not resolved. Germline V gene sequence: CDR1 LNHDA, CDR2 SQIVND (reference sequence). With 3 bases removed from V and 4 bases from J, the gap between germline ends came to 10 bases. The CDR3 is 14 residues long. The CDR3 is CASSMVTLNQPQHF. As DNA, the CDR3 is TGTGCCAGTAGTATGGTAACATTAAATCAGCCCCAGCATTTT.